These T cell receptor beta chains were read from a single sample in a study of blood T cell repertoires in COVID-19. TCRdb keeps only in-frame clones here, not all; method: immunoSEQ multiplex PCR. The sample has 200,000 to 300,000 clones, roughly 87% seen once. Sequenced material: peripheral blood. These receptors came from a human donor in a cohort sampled during active COVID-19. The CDR3 runs from the conserved cysteine through the conserved F or W. The D gene is left open where the match is weak. Size tells how often a clone was seen (once, few, many) or the class of an expanded clone, and some rows leave it out.

clone_size: NA
d_call: TRBD1
v_call: TRBV6-2/TRBV6-3
j_call: TRBJ1-6
cdr3_aa: CASSLTSQLDRVGSPLHF
cdr3_nt: TGTGCCAGCAGTTTAACGTCACAGCTGGACAGGGTCGGTTCACCCCTCCACTTT

clone_size: NA
d_call: NA
v_call: TRBV19
j_call: TRBJ2-7
cdr3_aa: CASSAQQGIPYEQYF
cdr3_nt: TGTGCCAGTAGTGCTCAACAGGGAATACCCTACGAGCAGTACTTC

clone_size: NA
d_call: TRBD2
v_call: TRBV30
j_call: TRBJ2-1
cdr3_aa: CAWSRGTSGSNEQFF
cdr3_nt: TGTGCCTGGAGCAGGGGGACTAGCGGGAGCAATGAGCAGTTCTTC

clone_size: NA
d_call: NA
v_call: TRBV10-3
j_call: TRBJ1-1
cdr3_aa: CALTSDIGTEAFF
cdr3_nt: TGTGCCCTCACCTCCGACATTGGCACTGAAGCTTTCTTT

clone_size: NA
d_call: TRBD1
v_call: TRBV5-5
j_call: TRBJ1-6
cdr3_aa: CASSYGTGTINSPLHF
cdr3_nt: TGTGCCAGCAGCTATGGGACAGGGACGATCAATTCACCCCTCCACTTT

clone_size: NA
d_call: TRBD1
v_call: TRBV28
j_call: TRBJ2-7
cdr3_aa: CASSLASDRGRHEQYF
cdr3_nt: TGTGCCAGCAGTTTAGCCTCGGACAGGGGTCGCCACGAGCAGTACTTC

clone_size: NA
d_call: NA
v_call: TRBV7-9
j_call: TRBJ2-7
cdr3_aa: CASSVDSEQYF
cdr3_nt: TGTGCCAGCAGCGTCGACAGCGAGCAGTACTTC

clone_size: few
d_call: NA
v_call: TRBV20-1
j_call: TRBJ1-4
cdr3_aa: CSASEGADNEKLFF
cdr3_nt: TGCAGTGCTAGTGAAGGGGCGGATAATGAAAAACTGTTTTTT

clone_size: NA
d_call: NA
v_call: TRBV5-4
j_call: TRBJ2-7
cdr3_aa: CASSSQQGGAYEQYF
cdr3_nt: TGTGCCAGCAGCTCGCAACAGGGGGGGGCCTACGAGCAGTACTTC

clone_size: few
d_call: NA
v_call: TRBV7-2
j_call: TRBJ1-1
cdr3_aa: CASSLVRGTEAFF
cdr3_nt: TGTGCCAGCAGCTTAGTACGAGGCACTGAAGCTTTCTTT

clone_size: NA
d_call: NA
v_call: TRBV30
j_call: TRBJ1-3
cdr3_aa: CAWSLGVSGNTIYF
cdr3_nt: TGTGCCTGGAGTCTAGGTGTTTCTGGAAACACCATATATTTT

clone_size: NA
d_call: TRBD1
v_call: TRBV10-3
j_call: TRBJ2-7
cdr3_aa: CAISGGTGRSYEQYF
cdr3_nt: TGTGCCATCAGTGGAGGGACAGGAAGATCGTACGAGCAGTACTTC

clone_size: NA
d_call: TRBD2
v_call: TRBV7-9
j_call: TRBJ2-7
cdr3_aa: CASSSGTRHEQYF
cdr3_nt: TGTGCCAGCAGTTCCGGGACTAGGCACGAGCAGTACTTC

clone_size: NA
d_call: NA
v_call: TRBV13
j_call: TRBJ2-7
cdr3_aa: CASSNTQYRQDEQYF
cdr3_nt: TGTGCCAGCAGTAATACTCAATACCGACAGGACGAGCAGTACTTC

clone_size: NA
d_call: TRBD2
v_call: TRBV7-2
j_call: TRBJ2-7
cdr3_aa: CASSLGTSGGAYEQYF
cdr3_nt: TGTGCCAGCAGCTTAGGGACTAGCGGGGGAGCCTACGAGCAGTACTTC

clone_size: NA
d_call: NA
v_call: TRBV7-3
j_call: TRBJ1-4
cdr3_aa: CASSPRAGLNEKLFF
cdr3_nt: TGTGCCAGCAGCCCCCGGGCAGGGCTAAATGAAAAACTGTTTTTT

clone_size: NA
d_call: TRBD2
v_call: TRBV7-2
j_call: TRBJ2-3
cdr3_aa: CASSFSGVPDTQYF
cdr3_nt: TGTGCCAGCAGCTTTAGCGGGGTCCCAGATACGCAGTATTTT

clone_size: once
d_call: NA
v_call: TRBV4-1
j_call: TRBJ2-1
cdr3_aa: CASSPDYVGSYNEQFF
cdr3_nt: TGCGCCAGCAGCCCGGACTACGTGGGGTCCTACAATGAGCAGTTCTTC

clone_size: NA
d_call: NA
v_call: TRBV11-3
j_call: TRBJ2-5
cdr3_aa: CASSLGGTGGTQYF
cdr3_nt: TGTGCCAGCAGCTTGGGCGGTACCGGAGGGACCCAGTACTTC

clone_size: once
d_call: TRBD2
v_call: TRBV5-4
j_call: TRBJ2-3
cdr3_aa: CASSKTSGRTSTDTQYF
cdr3_nt: TGTGCCAGCAGCAAGACTAGCGGGAGGACGAGCACAGATACGCAGTATTTT

clone_size: NA
d_call: TRBD1
v_call: TRBV28
j_call: TRBJ2-1
cdr3_aa: CASSLQLQGGNEQFF
cdr3_nt: TGTGCCAGCAGTTTACAGTTACAGGGGGGCAATGAGCAGTTCTTC

clone_size: NA
d_call: TRBD2
v_call: TRBV5-4
j_call: TRBJ2-7
cdr3_aa: CASSGTSGGFSYEQYF
cdr3_nt: TGTGCCAGCAGCGGGACTAGCGGGGGTTTTTCCTACGAGCAGTACTTC

clone_size: NA
d_call: TRBD1
v_call: TRBV3-1/TRBV3-2
j_call: TRBJ2-7
cdr3_aa: CASRGQGLLLVYEQYF
cdr3_nt: TGTGCCAGCAGGGGACAGGGGCTATTGCTGGTCTACGAGCAGTACTTC

clone_size: NA
d_call: NA
v_call: TRBV6-2/TRBV6-3
j_call: TRBJ1-2
cdr3_aa: CASSYLVDYGYTF
cdr3_nt: TGTGCCAGCAGTTACCTCGTCGACTATGGCTACACCTTC

clone_size: NA
d_call: TRBD1
v_call: TRBV28
j_call: TRBJ1-1
cdr3_aa: CASSTGTANTEAFF
cdr3_nt: TGTGCCAGCAGTACCGGGACAGCGAACACTGAAGCTTTCTTT

clone_size: NA
d_call: TRBD2
v_call: TRBV7-3
j_call: TRBJ2-2
cdr3_aa: CASSFTMTSVAGELFF
cdr3_nt: TGTGCCAGCAGCTTCACAATGACTAGCGTTGCCGGGGAGCTGTTTTTT

clone_size: NA
d_call: TRBD1
v_call: TRBV11-2
j_call: TRBJ1-5
cdr3_aa: CASSFQGDQPQHF
cdr3_nt: TGTGCCAGCAGCTTCCAGGGGGATCAGCCCCAGCATTTT

clone_size: NA
d_call: TRBD2
v_call: TRBV27
j_call: TRBJ2-7
cdr3_aa: CASSLTSGSSYEQYF
cdr3_nt: TGTGCCAGCAGTTTAACTAGCGGGAGTTCCTACGAGCAGTACTTC

clone_size: NA
d_call: NA
v_call: TRBV13
j_call: TRBJ1-1
cdr3_aa: CASSPPSVISVAFF
cdr3_nt: TGTGCCAGCAGCCCCCCTTCGGTTATATCTGTGGCTTTCTTT

clone_size: NA
d_call: NA
v_call: TRBV12-3/TRBV12-4
j_call: TRBJ1-2
cdr3_aa: CASSLMAGYTF
cdr3_nt: TGTGCCAGCAGTTTGATGGCCGGCTACACCTTC

clone_size: NA
d_call: TRBD2
v_call: TRBV9
j_call: TRBJ2-5
cdr3_aa: CASSTGGGTLGETQYF
cdr3_nt: TGTGCCAGCTCCACGGGGGGAGGGACCCTGGGAGAGACCCAGTACTTC

clone_size: NA
d_call: NA
v_call: TRBV24-1
j_call: TRBJ2-2
cdr3_aa: CATSDQDRPITGELFF
cdr3_nt: TGTGCCACCAGTGATCAGGACAGACCGATCACCGGGGAGCTGTTTTTT

clone_size: NA
d_call: NA
v_call: TRBV3-1/TRBV3-2
j_call: TRBJ2-7
cdr3_aa: CASSQSAGSSYEQYF
cdr3_nt: TGTGCCAGCAGCCAGTCGGCGGGTAGCTCCTACGAGCAGTACTTC

clone_size: NA
d_call: TRBD2
v_call: TRBV3-1/TRBV3-2
j_call: TRBJ2-5
cdr3_aa: CASRGLLAEETQYF
cdr3_nt: TGTGCCAGCAGGGGGTTACTAGCGGAAGAGACCCAGTACTTC

clone_size: NA
d_call: NA
v_call: TRBV6-2/TRBV6-3
j_call: TRBJ1-1
cdr3_aa: CASSYVRTEAFF
cdr3_nt: TGTGCCAGCAGTTACGTCAGGACTGAAGCTTTCTTT

clone_size: NA
d_call: NA
v_call: TRBV5-1
j_call: TRBJ2-6
cdr3_aa: CASSLAGGRRSGANVLTF
cdr3_nt: TGCGCCAGCAGCTTGGCCGGGGGTAGAAGGTCTGGGGCCAACGTCCTGACTTTC

clone_size: NA
d_call: TRBD1
v_call: TRBV28
j_call: TRBJ1-3
cdr3_aa: CASSLGTGFRSGNTIYF
cdr3_nt: TGTGCCAGCAGTTTGGGGACAGGGTTTCGCTCTGGAAACACCATATATTTT

clone_size: NA
d_call: NA
v_call: TRBV7-2
j_call: TRBJ2-2
cdr3_aa: CASSVGQTRTGELFF
cdr3_nt: TGTGCCAGCAGCGTGGGACAAACTCGCACCGGGGAGCTGTTTTTT

clone_size: NA
d_call: TRBD1
v_call: TRBV10-3
j_call: TRBJ2-3
cdr3_aa: CATQTGYEDTQYF
cdr3_nt: TGTGCCACCCAGACAGGGTATGAAGATACGCAGTATTTT

clone_size: NA
d_call: NA
v_call: TRBV10-2
j_call: TRBJ2-1
cdr3_aa: CASSGSSERWEDEQFF
cdr3_nt: TGCGCCAGCAGTGGGTCTAGCGAGCGATGGGAGGATGAGCAGTTCTTC

clone_size: NA
d_call: TRBD2
v_call: TRBV7-3
j_call: TRBJ2-1
cdr3_aa: CASSSVAGAYNEQFF
cdr3_nt: TGTGCCAGCAGCTCAGTAGCGGGAGCCTACAATGAGCAGTTCTTC

clone_size: NA
d_call: NA
v_call: TRBV12-3/TRBV12-4
j_call: TRBJ2-5
cdr3_aa: CASAQGDQETQYF
cdr3_nt: TGTGCCAGCGCACAGGGCGACCAAGAGACCCAGTACTTC

clone_size: NA
d_call: NA
v_call: TRBV10-3
j_call: TRBJ2-7
cdr3_aa: CAISELDSAAQYF
cdr3_nt: TGTGCCATCAGTGAGTTGGACAGTGCAGCTCAGTACTTC

clone_size: NA
d_call: NA
v_call: TRBV6-5
j_call: TRBJ1-2
cdr3_aa: CASRGLDGSHYGYTF
cdr3_nt: TGTGCCAGCAGAGGACTGGACGGCTCGCACTATGGCTACACCTTC

clone_size: NA
d_call: TRBD1
v_call: TRBV5-4
j_call: TRBJ1-1
cdr3_aa: CASSSRDRESTEAFF
cdr3_nt: TGTGCCAGCAGCTCCCGGGACAGGGAGAGCACTGAAGCTTTCTTT

clone_size: NA
d_call: NA
v_call: TRBV13
j_call: TRBJ1-4
cdr3_aa: CASSLGGRGTNEKLFF
cdr3_nt: TGTGCCAGCAGCTTAGGCGGCCGGGGAACTAATGAAAAACTGTTTTTT

clone_size: NA
d_call: NA
v_call: TRBV5-8
j_call: TRBJ2-5
cdr3_aa: CASSPGETQYF
cdr3_nt: TGTGCCAGCAGCCCGGGGGAGACCCAGTACTTC

clone_size: NA
d_call: TRBD1
v_call: TRBV28
j_call: TRBJ1-4
cdr3_aa: CASSRGDNEKLFF
cdr3_nt: TGTGCCAGCAGCAGGGGGGATAATGAAAAACTGTTTTTT

clone_size: NA
d_call: NA
v_call: TRBV7-6
j_call: TRBJ2-7
cdr3_aa: CASSSKHPGGLGEQYF
cdr3_nt: TGTGCCAGCAGCTCCAAACACCCCGGGGGATTGGGTGAGCAGTACTTC

clone_size: NA
d_call: NA
v_call: TRBV7-3
j_call: TRBJ2-7
cdr3_aa: CASSLETGLTYEQYF
cdr3_nt: TGTGCCAGCAGCCTAGAGACAGGCCTCACCTACGAGCAGTACTTC

clone_size: NA
d_call: TRBD1
v_call: TRBV6-2/TRBV6-3
j_call: TRBJ1-1
cdr3_aa: CASSYGSGGKVGTEAFF
cdr3_nt: TGTGCCAGCAGTTACGGATCAGGGGGCAAGGTGGGCACTGAAGCTTTCTTT

clone_size: few
d_call: NA
v_call: TRBV19
j_call: TRBJ1-1
cdr3_aa: CASSGHGEAFF
cdr3_nt: TGTGCCAGTAGCGGACACGGTGAAGCTTTCTTT

clone_size: NA
d_call: NA
v_call: TRBV9
j_call: TRBJ1-2
cdr3_aa: CASSVVLEGSAGGYTF
cdr3_nt: TGTGCCAGCAGCGTAGTACTTGAGGGTTCTGCGGGTGGCTACACCTTC

clone_size: once
d_call: TRBD1
v_call: TRBV28
j_call: TRBJ1-5
cdr3_aa: CASSPPTGGPNQPQHF
cdr3_nt: TGTGCCAGCAGTCCGCCGACAGGGGGACCTAATCAGCCCCAGCATTTT

clone_size: NA
d_call: TRBD1
v_call: TRBV27
j_call: TRBJ1-4
cdr3_aa: CASRRQGNNEKLFF
cdr3_nt: TGTGCCAGCAGGCGACAGGGTAACAATGAAAAACTGTTTTTT